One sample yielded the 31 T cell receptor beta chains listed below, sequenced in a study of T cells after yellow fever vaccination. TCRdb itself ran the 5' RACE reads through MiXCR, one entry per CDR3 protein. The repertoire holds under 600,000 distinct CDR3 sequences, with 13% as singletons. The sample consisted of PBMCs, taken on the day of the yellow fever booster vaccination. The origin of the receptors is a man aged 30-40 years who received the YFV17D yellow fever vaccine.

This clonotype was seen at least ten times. CDR3 in DNA: TGCGCCAGCAGCTTGGCCCTGACTAGCGGGACCACGCACTTAGATACGCAGTATTTT. Its protein is CASSLALTSGTTHLDTQYF. This chain links TRBV5-1 with TRBJ2-3, with TRBD2 matching over 11 bases. V gave up 0 bases and J gave up 5 bases; unmatched junction bases: 14. CDR1 SGHRS and CDR2 YFSETQ come from the germline V gene. The CDR3 runs 19 residues.

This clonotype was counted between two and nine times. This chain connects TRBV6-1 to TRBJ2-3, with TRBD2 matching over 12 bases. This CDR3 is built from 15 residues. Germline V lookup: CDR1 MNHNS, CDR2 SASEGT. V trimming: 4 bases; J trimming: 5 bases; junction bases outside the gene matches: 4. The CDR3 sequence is CASSGLAGEVDTQYF. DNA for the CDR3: TGTGCCAGCAGTGGACTAGCGGGAGAGGTAGATACGCAGTATTTT.

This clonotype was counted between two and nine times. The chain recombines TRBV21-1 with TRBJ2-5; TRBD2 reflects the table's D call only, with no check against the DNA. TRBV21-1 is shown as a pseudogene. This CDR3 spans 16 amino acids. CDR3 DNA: TGTGCCAGCAGCGAATTCTCCGGGACCGAGCGGAGGACCCAGTACTTC. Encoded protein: CASSEFSGTERRTQYF.

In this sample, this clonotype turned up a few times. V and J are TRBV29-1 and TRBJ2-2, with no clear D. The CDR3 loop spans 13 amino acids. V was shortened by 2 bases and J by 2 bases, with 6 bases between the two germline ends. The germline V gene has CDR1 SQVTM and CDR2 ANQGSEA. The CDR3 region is CSVESQNTGELFF. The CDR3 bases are TGCAGCGTTGAATCCCAAAACACCGGGGAGCTGTTTTTT.

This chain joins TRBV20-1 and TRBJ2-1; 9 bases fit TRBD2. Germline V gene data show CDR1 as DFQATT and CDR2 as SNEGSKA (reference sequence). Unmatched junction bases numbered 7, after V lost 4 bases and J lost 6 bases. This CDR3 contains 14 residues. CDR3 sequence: CSATGLAGTNEQFF. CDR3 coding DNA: TGCAGTGCTACCGGGCTAGCGGGGACCAATGAGCAGTTCTTC.

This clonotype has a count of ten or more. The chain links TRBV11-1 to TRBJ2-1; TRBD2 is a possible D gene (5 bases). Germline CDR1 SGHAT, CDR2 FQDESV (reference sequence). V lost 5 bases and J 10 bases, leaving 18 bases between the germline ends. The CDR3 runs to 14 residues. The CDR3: CASSLDPGSGEQFF. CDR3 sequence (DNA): TGTGCCAGCAGCCTCGATCCGGGATCAGGAGAGCAGTTCTTC.

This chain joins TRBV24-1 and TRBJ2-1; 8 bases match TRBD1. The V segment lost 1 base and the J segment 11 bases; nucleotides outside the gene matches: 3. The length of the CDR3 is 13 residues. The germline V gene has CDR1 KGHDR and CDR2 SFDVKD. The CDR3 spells CATSDFGQGKQFF. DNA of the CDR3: TGTGCCACCAGTGATTTCGGACAGGGAAAGCAGTTCTTC.

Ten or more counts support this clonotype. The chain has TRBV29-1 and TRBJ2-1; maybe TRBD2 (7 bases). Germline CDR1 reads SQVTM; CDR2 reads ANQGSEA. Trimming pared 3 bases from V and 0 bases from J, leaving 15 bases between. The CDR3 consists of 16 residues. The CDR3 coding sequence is TGCAGCGTTGAGGTGGGGGGGCCTAGCTCCTACAATGAGCAGTTCTTC. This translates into CSVEVGGPSSYNEQFF.

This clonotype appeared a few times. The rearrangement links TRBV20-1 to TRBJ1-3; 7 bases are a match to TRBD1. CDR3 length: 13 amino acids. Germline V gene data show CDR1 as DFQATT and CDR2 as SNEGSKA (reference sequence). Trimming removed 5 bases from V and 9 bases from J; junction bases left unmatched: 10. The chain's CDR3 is CSAPEGARGTIYF. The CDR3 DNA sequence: TGCAGTGCTCCCGAGGGGGCAAGGGGCACCATATATTTT.

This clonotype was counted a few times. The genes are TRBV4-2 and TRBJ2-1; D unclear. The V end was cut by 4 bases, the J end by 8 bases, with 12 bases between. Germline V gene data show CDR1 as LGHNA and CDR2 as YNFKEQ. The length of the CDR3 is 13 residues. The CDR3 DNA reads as TGTGCCAGCAGCCGGCAAGTTTTGGATGAGCAGTTCTTC. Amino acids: CASSRQVLDEQFF.

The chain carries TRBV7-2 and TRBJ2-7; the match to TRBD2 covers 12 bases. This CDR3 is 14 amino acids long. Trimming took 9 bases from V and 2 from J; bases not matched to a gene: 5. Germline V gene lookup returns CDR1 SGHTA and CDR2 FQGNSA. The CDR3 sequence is CASNLAGGAYEQYF. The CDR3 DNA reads TGTGCCAGTAATCTAGCGGGAGGGGCCTACGAGCAGTACTTC.

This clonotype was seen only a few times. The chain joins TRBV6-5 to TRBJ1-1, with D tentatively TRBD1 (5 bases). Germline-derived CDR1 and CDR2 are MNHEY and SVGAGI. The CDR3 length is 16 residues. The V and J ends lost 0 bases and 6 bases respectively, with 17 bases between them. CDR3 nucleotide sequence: TGTGCCAGCAGTTACTCTTCGGGACTGGGGCCGCCTGAAGCTTTCTTT. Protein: CASSYSSGLGPPEAFF.

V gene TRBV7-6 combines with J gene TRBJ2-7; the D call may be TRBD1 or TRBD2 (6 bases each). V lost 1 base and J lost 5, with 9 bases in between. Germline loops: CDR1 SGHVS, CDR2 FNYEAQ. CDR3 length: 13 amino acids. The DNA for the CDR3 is TGTGCCAGCAGCTTAGAGGGGGGCAACGAGCAGTACTTC. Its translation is CASSLEGGNEQYF.

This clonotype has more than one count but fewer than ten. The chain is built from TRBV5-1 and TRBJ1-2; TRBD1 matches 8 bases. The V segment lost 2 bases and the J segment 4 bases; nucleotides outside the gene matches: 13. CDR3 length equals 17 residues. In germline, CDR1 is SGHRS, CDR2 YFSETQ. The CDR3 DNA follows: TGCGCCAGCAGCTTAGGGCAGGGGGCTCTCTCGGGCTATGGCTACACCTTC. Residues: CASSLGQGALSGYGYTF.

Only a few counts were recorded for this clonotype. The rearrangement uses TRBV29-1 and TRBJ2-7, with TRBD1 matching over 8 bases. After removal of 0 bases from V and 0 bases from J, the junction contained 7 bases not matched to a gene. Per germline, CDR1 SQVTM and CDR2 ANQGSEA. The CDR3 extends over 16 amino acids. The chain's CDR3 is CSVEDRRGQGSYEQYF. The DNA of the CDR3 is TGCAGCGTTGAAGATCGTAGAGGACAGGGCTCCTACGAGCAGTACTTC.

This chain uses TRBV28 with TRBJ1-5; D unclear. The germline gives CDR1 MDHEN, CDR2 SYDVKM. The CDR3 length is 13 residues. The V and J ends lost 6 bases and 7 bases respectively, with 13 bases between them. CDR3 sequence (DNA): TGTGCCAGCAGCCCCGACCCGGGGCAGCCCCAGCATTTT. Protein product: CASSPDPGQPQHF.

This CDR3 is CASSEVEEYEGNTIYF. The CDR3 nucleotides are TGTGCCAGCAGTGAAGTTGAGGAATACGAGGGAAACACCATATATTTT. This chain joins TRBV2 and TRBJ1-3; the D is unclear. The CDR3 has 16 amino acids. Trimming stripped 1 base from V and 4 bases from J, with 14 bases between. The germline V gene has CDR1 SNHLY and CDR2 FYNNEI.

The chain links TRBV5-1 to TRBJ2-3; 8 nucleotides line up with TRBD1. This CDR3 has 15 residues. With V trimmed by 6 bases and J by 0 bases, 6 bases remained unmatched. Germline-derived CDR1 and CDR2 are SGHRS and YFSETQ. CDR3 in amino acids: CASNLQGDSTDTQYF. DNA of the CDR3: TGCGCCAGCAACCTACAGGGGGACAGCACAGATACGCAGTATTTT.

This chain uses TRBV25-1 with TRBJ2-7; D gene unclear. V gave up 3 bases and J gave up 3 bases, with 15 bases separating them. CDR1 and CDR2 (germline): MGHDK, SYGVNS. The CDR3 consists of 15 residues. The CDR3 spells CASSDLDRGNYEQYF. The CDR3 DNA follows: TGTGCCAGCAGTGATCTTGACCGAGGAAACTACGAGCAGTACTTC.

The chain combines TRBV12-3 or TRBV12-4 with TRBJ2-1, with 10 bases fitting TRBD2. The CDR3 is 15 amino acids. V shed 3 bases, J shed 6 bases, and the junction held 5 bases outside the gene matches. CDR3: CASSFEGTSVNEQFF. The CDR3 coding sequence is TGTGCCAGCAGTTTTGAAGGGACTAGCGTCAATGAGCAGTTCTTC.

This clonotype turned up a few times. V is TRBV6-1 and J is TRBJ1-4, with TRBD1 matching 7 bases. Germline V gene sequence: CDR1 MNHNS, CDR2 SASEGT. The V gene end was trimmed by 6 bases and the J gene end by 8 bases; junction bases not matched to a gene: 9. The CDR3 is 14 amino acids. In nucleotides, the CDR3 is TGTGCCAGCAGAAGAGGGACAGACGCAGAAAAACTGTTTTTT. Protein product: CASRRGTDAEKLFF.

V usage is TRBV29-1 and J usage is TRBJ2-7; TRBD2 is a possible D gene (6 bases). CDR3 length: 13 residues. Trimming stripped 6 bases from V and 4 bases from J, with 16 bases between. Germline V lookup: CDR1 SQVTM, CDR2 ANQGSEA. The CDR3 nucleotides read TGCAGCGTGCGCCGGGACTTGAATTACGAGCAGTACTTC. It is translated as CSVRRDLNYEQYF.

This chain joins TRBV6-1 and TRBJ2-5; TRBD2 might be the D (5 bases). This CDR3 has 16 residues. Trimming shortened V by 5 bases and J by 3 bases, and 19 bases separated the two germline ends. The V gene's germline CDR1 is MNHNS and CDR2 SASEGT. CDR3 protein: CASSSLRVPHEETQYF. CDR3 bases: TGTGCCAGCAGTAGCCTGAGGGTGCCCCACGAAGAGACCCAGTACTTC.

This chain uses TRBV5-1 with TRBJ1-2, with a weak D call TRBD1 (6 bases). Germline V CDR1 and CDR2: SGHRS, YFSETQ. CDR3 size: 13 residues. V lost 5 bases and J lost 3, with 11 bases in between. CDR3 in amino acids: CASRRGADYGYTF. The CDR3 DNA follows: TGCGCCAGCAGAAGGGGGGCCGACTATGGCTACACCTTC. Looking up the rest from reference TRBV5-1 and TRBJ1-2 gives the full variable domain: KAGVTQTPRYLIKTRGQQVTLSCSPISGHRSVSWYQQTPGQGLQFLFEYFSETQRNKGNFPGRFSGRQFSNSRSEMNVSTLELGDSALYLCASRRGADYGYTFGSGTRLTVV.

The CDR3 DNA follows: TGTGCCAGCGAAAACGGGCAGGGTGGTGAGCAGTACTTC. Its protein is CASENGQGGEQYF. V is TRBV28 and J is TRBJ2-7; a weak D match, TRBD1 (5 bases). The CDR3 is 13 residues long. The germline CDR1 and CDR2 sequences are MDHEN and SYDVKM. The V end lost 8 bases, the J end lost 7 bases, and 18 bases lay between the germline ends.

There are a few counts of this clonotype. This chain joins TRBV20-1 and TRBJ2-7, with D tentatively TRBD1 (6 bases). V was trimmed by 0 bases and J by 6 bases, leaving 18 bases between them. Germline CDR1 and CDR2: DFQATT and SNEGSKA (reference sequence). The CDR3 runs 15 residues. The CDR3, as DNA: TGCAGTGCTAGAGATCTGGCACAGGGCAGGGGCGAGCAGTACTTC. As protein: CSARDLAQGRGEQYF.

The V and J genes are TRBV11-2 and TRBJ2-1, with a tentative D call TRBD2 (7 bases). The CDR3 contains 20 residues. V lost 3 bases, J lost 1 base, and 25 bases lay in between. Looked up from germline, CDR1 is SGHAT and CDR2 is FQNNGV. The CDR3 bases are TGTGCCAGCAGCTTCCCAGTTGGGGGGGCTAGCGGACTATCCTACAATGAGCAGTTCTTC. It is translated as CASSFPVGGASGLSYNEQFF.

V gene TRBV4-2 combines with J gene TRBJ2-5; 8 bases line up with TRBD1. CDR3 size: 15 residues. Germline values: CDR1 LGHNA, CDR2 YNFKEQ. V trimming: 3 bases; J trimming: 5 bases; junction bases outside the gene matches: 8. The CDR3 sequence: CASSQPGQGHETQYF. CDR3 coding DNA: TGTGCCAGCAGCCAGCCAGGACAGGGACATGAGACCCAGTACTTC.

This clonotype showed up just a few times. Written as DNA, the CDR3 is TGTGCCACCAGTGACCAGCGGGAGAGGGATGAGCAGTTCTTC. Translated, it gives CATSDQRERDEQFF. The chain links TRBV24-1 to TRBJ2-1, with 8 bases lining up with TRBD2. V gave up 4 bases and J gave up 8 bases; unmatched junction bases: 6. Germline CDR1 and CDR2: KGHDR and SFDVKD. CDR3 length equals 14 residues.

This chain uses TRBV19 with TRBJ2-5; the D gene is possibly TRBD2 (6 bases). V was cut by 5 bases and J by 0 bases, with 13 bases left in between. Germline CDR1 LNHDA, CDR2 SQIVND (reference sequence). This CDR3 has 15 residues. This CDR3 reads CASSPIAGYQETQYF. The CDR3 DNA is TGTGCCAGTAGTCCCATCGCGGGGTACCAAGAGACCCAGTACTTC.

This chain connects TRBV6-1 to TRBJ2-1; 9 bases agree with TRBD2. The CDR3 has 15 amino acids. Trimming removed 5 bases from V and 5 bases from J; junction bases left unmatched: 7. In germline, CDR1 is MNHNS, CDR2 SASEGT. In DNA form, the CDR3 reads TGTGCCAGCAGTACCGTAGCGGGAGTCCACAATGAGCAGTTCTTC. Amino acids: CASSTVAGVHNEQFF.